This TCR beta chain came from a study of CD8 T cells in Susac syndrome. Trimming took 2 bases from V and 0 from J, leaving 11 bases between them. Germline CDR1 and CDR2: MNHNS and SASEGT. The CDR3 loop spans 16 amino acids. RNA amounts of roughly 0.5 to 1 ug underwent reverse transcription with random hexamers. TCRdb recomputed calls from the immunoSEQ multiplex PCR reads with MiXCR, one row per CDR3 protein. This sample carries about 130,000 distinct CDR3 sequences, about 92% of them seen once, and the ten largest clones take roughly 0.33%. Sequenced input: CD8+ T cells from PBMCs. This clonotype originated in a human donor with multiple sclerosis. The gene calls are TRBV6-1 and TRBJ1-5; D uncertain. The CDR3 loop is CASSEKRAASNQPQHF. In nucleotides, the CDR3 is TGTGCCAGCAGTGAAAAGAGGGCAGCTAGCAATCAGCCCCAGCATTTT.